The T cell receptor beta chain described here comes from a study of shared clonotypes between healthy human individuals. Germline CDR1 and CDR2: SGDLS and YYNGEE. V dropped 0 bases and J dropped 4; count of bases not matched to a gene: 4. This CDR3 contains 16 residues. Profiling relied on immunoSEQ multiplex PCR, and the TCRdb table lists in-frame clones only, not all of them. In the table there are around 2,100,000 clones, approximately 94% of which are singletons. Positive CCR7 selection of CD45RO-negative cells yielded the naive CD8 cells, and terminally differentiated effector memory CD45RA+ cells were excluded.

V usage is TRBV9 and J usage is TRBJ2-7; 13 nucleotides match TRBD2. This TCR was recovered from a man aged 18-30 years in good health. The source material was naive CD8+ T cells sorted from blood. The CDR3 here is CASSVGTSGSMYEQYF. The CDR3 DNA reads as TGTGCCAGCAGCGTAGGGACTAGCGGGAGTATGTACGAGCAGTACTTC.